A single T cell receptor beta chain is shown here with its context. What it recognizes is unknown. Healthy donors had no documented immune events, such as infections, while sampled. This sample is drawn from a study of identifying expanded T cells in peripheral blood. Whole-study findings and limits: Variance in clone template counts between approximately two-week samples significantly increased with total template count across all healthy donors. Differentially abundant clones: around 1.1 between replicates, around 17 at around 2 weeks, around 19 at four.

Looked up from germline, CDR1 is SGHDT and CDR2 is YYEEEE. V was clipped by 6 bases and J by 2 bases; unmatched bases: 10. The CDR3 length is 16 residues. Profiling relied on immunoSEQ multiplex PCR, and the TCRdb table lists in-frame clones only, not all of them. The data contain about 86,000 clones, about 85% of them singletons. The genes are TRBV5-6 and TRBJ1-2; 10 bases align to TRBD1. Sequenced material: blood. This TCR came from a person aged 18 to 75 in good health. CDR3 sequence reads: CASNIVPGQGNYGYTF. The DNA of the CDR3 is TGTGCCAGCAACATAGTCCCGGGACAGGGGAACTATGGCTACACCTTC.